One and the same sample provided the 21 T cell receptor beta chains below, sequenced in a study of blood T cell repertoires in COVID-19. Profiled with immunoSEQ multiplex PCR; TCRdb holds only in-frame clones, not every one. This repertoire shows 270,000 or so clones, roughly 85% found once; its top ten account for around 3.2%. Specimen: peripheral blood. Receptor source: a woman under 30 with acute or convalescent COVID-19.

V gene TRBV2 combines with J gene TRBJ1-5, with TRBD1 matching 7 bases. This CDR3 comprises 15 residues. J was trimmed by 0 bases and V by 7 bases; bases with no gene match: 6. Germline V lookup: CDR1 SNHLY, CDR2 FYNNEI. CDR3 in DNA: TGTGCCAGCATTCATGACAGGGTTAGCAATCAGCCCCAGCATTTT. Residues: CASIHDRVSNQPQHF. Full variable domain (outside the CDR3, taken from reference TRBV2 and TRBJ1-5): EPEVTQTPSHQVTQMGQEVILRCVPISNHLYFYWYRQILGQKVEFLVSFYNNEISEKSEIFDDQFSVERPDGSNFTLKIRSTKLEDSAMYFCASIHDRVSNQPQHFGDGTRLSIL.

The chain combines TRBV12-3 or TRBV12-4 with TRBJ2-7, with D perhaps TRBD2 (5 bases). CDR3 length: 13 residues. V was trimmed by 3 bases and J by 5 bases, leaving 11 bases between them. The CDR3 nucleotides are TGTGCCAGCAGTTTGTCGGGGTTCAACGAGCAGTACTTC. This gives the protein CASSLSGFNEQYF.

The chain links TRBV7-9 to TRBJ1-5; unclear D gene. The V and J ends lost 5 bases and 5 bases respectively, with 13 bases between them. CDR1 and CDR2 from the germline V gene are SEHNR and FQNEAQ (reference sequence). This CDR3 has 14 residues. Here the CDR3 DNA reads TGTGCCAGCAGCCCCTACGGGGATGATCAGCCCCAGCATTTT. It codes for CASSPYGDDQPQHF.

The rearrangement uses TRBV30 and TRBJ2-5, with 9 positions matching TRBD2. V shed 3 bases and J 1 base; nucleotides not matched to a gene: 15. This CDR3 contains 18 residues. Germline CDR1 and CDR2: GTSNPN and SVGIG (reference sequence). CDR3 sequence reads: CAWRGVSGSPTAQETQYF. The CDR3 nucleotides are TGTGCCTGGAGGGGGGTTAGCGGGAGCCCCACGGCCCAAGAGACCCAGTACTTC.

This clone was counted a single time. This chain links TRBV14 with TRBJ2-7, with 7 bases fitting TRBD1. The germline CDR1 and CDR2 sequences are SGHDN and FVKESK. The CDR3 consists of 13 residues. V was clipped by 6 bases and J by 2 bases; unmatched bases: 4. The CDR3 sequence is CASSLDRAYEQYF. The CDR3 DNA reads TGTGCCAGCAGTCTAGACAGGGCCTACGAGCAGTACTTC.

This clone was recorded a few times. This sequence joins TRBV11-2 and TRBJ2-5; no firm D call. There are 14 residues in the CDR3. CDR1 is SGHAT and CDR2 is FQNNGV in the germline V gene. Trimming took off 1 base at V and 1 base at J, with 7 bases between the two ends. The DNA for the CDR3 is TGTGCCAGCAGCTTAGTGACGGGCCAAGAGACCCAGTACTTC. Translated, it gives CASSLVTGQETQYF.

CDR3 amino acids: CASSFNSGRYTDTQYF. The CDR3 DNA reads TGTGCCAGCAGCTTTAATAGCGGAAGGTACACAGATACGCAGTATTTT. This rearrangement joins TRBV7-2 to TRBJ2-3; possibly TRBD2 for D (6 bases). V shed 3 bases and J shed 2 bases, with 15 bases lying between them. CDR3 size: 16 residues. Germline assignment: CDR1 SGHTA and CDR2 FQGNSA.

The rearrangement uses TRBV19 and TRBJ2-1; D is unresolved. Germline V gene lookup returns CDR1 LNHDA and CDR2 SQIVND (reference sequence). The V and J ends lost 6 bases and 9 bases respectively, with 12 bases between them. The CDR3 covers 12 residues. CDR3 protein: CASSHGGIEQFF. The CDR3 region has the DNA TGTGCCAGTAGCCATGGCGGTATTGAGCAGTTCTTC.

The genes are TRBV5-4 and TRBJ2-3; 9 bases align to TRBD2. CDR1 and CDR2 (germline): SGHNT, YYREEE (reference sequence). This CDR3 region has 15 residues. V dropped 7 bases and J dropped 4; count of bases not matched to a gene: 10. DNA for the CDR3: TGTGCCAGCCGGGTAGCGGGAGAACCCCCAGATACGCAGTATTTT. Translation: CASRVAGEPPDTQYF.

The CDR3 sequence: CASRRADSGTGELFF. CDR3 bases: TGTGCCAGCAGAAGAGCTGATAGCGGCACCGGGGAGCTGTTTTTT. The rearrangement joins TRBV7-3 to TRBJ2-2; D is possibly TRBD2 (6 bases). The germline V gene has CDR1 SGHTA and CDR2 FQGTGA. This CDR3 is 15 amino acids long. V lost 6 bases to trimming and J lost 4 bases, with 15 bases between them.

The V and J genes are TRBV7-8 and TRBJ1-2; a possible D gene is TRBD1 (6 bases). CDR1 is SGHVS and CDR2 is FQNEAQ in the germline V gene. The CDR3 spans 14 residues. V was shortened by 7 bases and J by 4 bases, with 16 bases between the two germline ends. This CDR3 is CASTKEGGRYGYTF. In DNA form, the CDR3 reads TGTGCCAGCACCAAAGAAGGGGGTCGCTATGGCTACACCTTC.

This clone was seen a handful of times. This CDR3 reads CASSTGDSPTGELFF. For the CDR3, the DNA is TGTGCCAGCAGTACGGGGGACAGCCCTACCGGGGAGCTGTTTTTT. This chain uses TRBV6-2 or TRBV6-3 with TRBJ2-2; TRBD1 is a possible D gene (7 bases). Germline V gene sequence: CDR1 MNHEY, CDR2 SVGEGT. Between the trimmed V and J ends, which lost 5 bases and 5 bases, there was a span of 15 bases. This CDR3 has 15 amino acids.

The genes are TRBV6-2 or TRBV6-3 and TRBJ1-5; no clear D. Germline loops: CDR1 MNHEY, CDR2 SVGEGT. Trimming removed 6 bases from V and 4 bases from J, with 16 bases in between. The CDR3 contains 15 residues. The CDR3 coding sequence is TGTGCCAGCAGCCACCGGGGATATGGTAATCAGCCCCAGCATTTT. Its translation: CASSHRGYGNQPQHF.

The chain is built from TRBV19 and TRBJ1-2; D gene ambiguous. The germline V gene encodes CDR1 LNHDA and CDR2 SQIVND (reference sequence). This CDR3 is 11 amino acids long. The germline V and J ends were trimmed by 7 bases and 4 bases, with 7 bases remaining between them. In DNA form, the CDR3 reads TGTGCCAGTACCCGGGGCTATGGCTACACCTTC. Protein product: CASTRGYGYTF.

The chain employs TRBV13 and TRBJ2-7, with unresolved D. Germline V CDR1 and CDR2: PRHDT, FYEKMQ (reference sequence). V lost 4 bases and J lost 2, with 12 bases in between. The CDR3 contains 14 residues. The CDR3 coding sequence is TGTGCCAGCAGCTCCCGAAGAGCCCCCTACGAGCAGTACTTC. Protein sequence: CASSSRRAPYEQYF.

The chain employs TRBV14 and TRBJ1-4, with TRBD1 matching over 9 bases. CDR1 is SGHDN and CDR2 is FVKESK in the germline V gene. CDR3 length: 16 residues. The trim removed 4 bases at V and 7 bases at J, leaving 10 bases unmatched. DNA for the CDR3: TGTGCCAGCAGCCGTAGGACAGGGGCGCCCGGTGAAAAACTGTTTTTT. Protein product: CASSRRTGAPGEKLFF.

The rearrangement joins TRBV19 to TRBJ2-3; 8 bases line up with TRBD2. CDR1 and CDR2 from the germline V gene are LNHDA and SQIVND (reference sequence). After removal of 4 bases from V and 2 bases from J, the junction contained 8 bases not matched to a gene. The CDR3 has 16 residues. The CDR3 here is CASSTISAGATDTQYF. CDR3 sequence (DNA): TGTGCCAGTAGTACCATATCAGCGGGAGCCACAGATACGCAGTATTTT.

The chain joins TRBV7-2 to TRBJ2-1; 11 bases agree with TRBD2. The CDR3 spans 18 residues. Germline V gives CDR1 SGHTA, CDR2 FQGNSA. Trimming at V came to 8 bases and at J to 7 bases, leaving 19 bases not matched to a gene. CDR3 protein: CASQFTVGTSGGGNEQFF. CDR3 DNA sequence: TGTGCCAGCCAATTTACCGTAGGGACTAGCGGAGGGGGGAATGAGCAGTTCTTC. The full variable domain, in which reference TRBV7-2 and TRBJ2-1 provide the parts outside the CDR3, is GAGVSQSPSNKVTEKGKDVELRCDPISGHTALYWYRQSLGQGLEFLIYFQGNSAPDKSGLPSDRFSAERTGGSVSTLTIQRTQQEDSAVYLCASQFTVGTSGGGNEQFFGPGTRLTVL.

V gene TRBV7-6 combines with J gene TRBJ2-7, with 8 bases identical to TRBD1. Per germline, CDR1 SGHVS and CDR2 FNYEAQ. Trimming cost V 1 base and J 2 bases; bases outside gene matches: 7. The CDR3 has 16 residues. Here the CDR3 reads CASSLGPGQGPYEQYF. In DNA, the CDR3 is TGTGCCAGCAGCTTAGGTCCAGGACAGGGACCCTACGAGCAGTACTTC.

The CDR3 nucleotides read TGCGCCAGCAGCCAAGCGTTGGCAGGAAATCAGCCCCAGCATTTT. As protein: CASSQALAGNQPQHF. The rearrangement links TRBV4-3 to TRBJ1-5, with D unclear. The ends were cut back, 1 base at V and 4 bases at J, with 11 bases in the middle. In germline, CDR1 is LGHNA, CDR2 YSLEER. The CDR3 has 15 residues.

The chain has TRBV7-8 and TRBJ2-2; the match to TRBD1 covers 8 bases. CDR1 is SGHVS and CDR2 is FQNEAQ in the germline V gene. The CDR3 runs to 14 residues. With 5 bases clipped from V and 5 bases from J, the junction kept 4 bases outside the gene matches. CDR3 in DNA: TGTGCCAGCAGCACCAACAGGGGGACCGGGGAGCTGTTTTTT. Its protein product is CASSTNRGTGELFF.